This T cell receptor beta chain was sequenced during a study of cytotoxic CD8 clonotypes in ibrutinib-treated CLL. Trimming pared 2 bases from V and 12 bases from J, leaving 16 bases between. The CDR3 runs to 14 residues. Per the germline V gene, CDR1 is SEHNR and CDR2 is FQNEAQ (reference sequence). Sequencing was performed with immunoSEQ multiplex PCR; in TCRdb, only in-frame clones are kept and a portion is missing. The sample yields around 160,000 clones, 81% seen once. Sequencing used PBMCs, obtained after 12 months of ibrutinib treatment. The TCR comes from a human donor with chronic lymphocytic leukemia. V usage is TRBV7-9 and J usage is TRBJ1-4; D unclear. The CDR3 loop is CASSLSNTLSELFF. CDR3 coding DNA: TGTGCCAGCAGCTTATCGAATACTCTATCCGAACTGTTTTTT.